This TCR beta chain originates from a study of CD8+ T cells in alopecia areata. At the level of the study: Oral tofacitinib, 5 to 10 mg twice daily, was given in an open-label trial. Study-level points and caveats: Higher clonality was seen in lesional scalp than in normal scalp, especially in alopecia totalis/universalis. Scalp repertoires also include resident alphabeta T cells from normal skin.

The germline V and J ends were trimmed by 3 bases and 4 bases, with 15 bases remaining between them. This CDR3 is 14 amino acids long. Germline CDR1 GTSNPN, CDR2 SVGIG (reference sequence). The authors extracted RNA and reverse transcribed it into cDNA as the sequencing template. The protocol was immunoSEQ multiplex PCR, while the TCRdb copy is restricted to in-frame clones and leaves out a portion. The data show 140,000 to 150,000 clones, roughly 61% seen once. About this clone itself: Antigen specificity is unknown.

Using a FACSAria, the CD4+ and CD8+ T cells were sorted from the PBMCs. The rearrangement joins TRBV30 to TRBJ1-2, with D possibly TRBD1 on 5 matching bases. Specimen: CD4+ T cells sorted from blood, collected at week 0. This TCR was recovered from a human donor with alopecia areata. DNA of the CDR3: TGTGCCTGGAGCCCCCCCGGGGCCCCCTATGGCTACACCTTC. As protein: CAWSPPGAPYGYTF.